The sequence of this TCR beta chain was determined in a study of cytomegalovirus exposure and HLA in healthy donors. The study, taken as a whole, reports: Most observed TCR sequences were rare, whereas some public TCRs were detected in many donors. Roughly uniform depth of sequencing across donors was assumed in presence/absence analyses.

Concerning this clone: Antigen unknown.

The primer mix had 60 Vbeta and 13 Jbeta primers. In the original processing: Approximately 11 million shared chains were among approximately 80 million unique TCR beta chains counted in a later analysis. The data were produced by immunoSEQ multiplex PCR, yet TCRdb's version contains in-frame clones alone and is incomplete. The DNA gave D and trimming, while V, J and clone size come from that table. The sample lists 98,000 or so clones; more than 60% were seen once. The length of the CDR3 is 16 residues. The ends lost 4 bases at V and 2 bases at J; junction bases unmatched: 8. The V gene's germline CDR1 is KGHSH and CDR2 LQKENI.

The sequencing input was PBMCs. The TCR originated in a man in his 60s in good health and CMV-seropositive. The rearrangement links TRBV18 to TRBJ2-3, with 8 nucleotides matching TRBD2. The CDR3 DNA follows: TGTGCCAGCTCACTCCAAGCGGGGGCCTCCACAGATACGCAGTATTTT. This sequence encodes CASSLQAGASTDTQYF.